The present T cell receptor (beta chain) was sequenced within a study of siplizumab effects on memory and regulatory T cells. Study outcomes and limitations: Alloreactive sequences traceable to unstimulated CD4+ memory cells were significantly reduced by siplizumab. The authors did not confirm suppressive function in proliferating Tregs from siplizumab cultures. Where siplizumab was present, mappable alloreactive CD4+ clones averaged approximately 66% Treg-derived, compared with 25% to 30% in controls. Naive T cells appeared more diverse than memory cells and seemed to be major alloresponse contributors.

Per the germline V gene, CDR1 is MNHEY and CDR2 is SMNVEV (reference sequence). This CDR3 has 15 amino acids. The ends lost 1 base at V and 4 bases at J; junction bases unmatched: 1. Remarks on this clone: Antigen unknown.

The data were produced by immunoSEQ multiplex PCR, yet TCRdb's version contains in-frame clones alone and is incomplete. Altogether 110,000 or so clones are present, under 95% being singletons, with the ten largest covering under 0.75%. The receptor comes from a human donor in good health. The chain carries TRBV27 and TRBJ2-3; 11 bases agree with TRBD2. Material for sequencing was Tregs sorted from blood. CDR3 protein: CASSLFSGRADTQYF. The CDR3, as DNA: TGTGCCAGCAGTTTATTTAGCGGGAGGGCAGATACGCAGTATTTT.